A single sample is the source of the 8 T cell receptor beta chains below, sequenced in a study of beta chain features in type 1 diabetes. Expressed TCRB transcripts were sequenced because the isolated RNA had all been reverse transcribed beforehand. Clones were sequenced by immunoSEQ multiplex PCR, and TCRdb holds only the in-frame ones, with some missing. The sample consists of some 360,000 clones, roughly 21% of them appearing once. Sequencing was done on a sample of naive CD4+ T cells from blood. Receptors were obtained from a woman under 30 in good health.

The chain joins TRBV18 to TRBJ1-4, with a tentative D call TRBD1 (6 bases). This CDR3 spans 13 amino acids. CDR1 is KGHSH and CDR2 is LQKENI in the germline V gene. The V gene lost 5 bases and the J gene lost 8 bases, with 12 bases spanning the gap. Here the CDR3 reads CASSNPGEEKLFF. The CDR3, as DNA: TGTGCCAGCTCAAACCCAGGGGAAGAAAAACTGTTTTTT.

This clone was seen a few times. The rearrangement uses TRBV27 and TRBJ2-7; a weak D match, TRBD1 (6 bases). CDR1 is MNHEY and CDR2 is SMNVEV in the germline V gene (reference sequence). Trimming shortened V by 2 bases and J by 1 base, and 6 bases separated the two germline ends. The CDR3 is 13 amino acids. The CDR3 sequence is CASSLTGSYEQYF. Written as DNA, the CDR3 is TGTGCCAGCAGTTTAACAGGGTCCTACGAGCAGTACTTC.

This clone was recorded a few times. The rearrangement uses TRBV4-1 and TRBJ2-7, with 9 bases fitting TRBD2. CDR3 length: 15 amino acids. Per the germline V gene, CDR1 is MGHRA and CDR2 is YSYEKL. J lost 6 bases, V lost 1 base, and 7 bases had no gene match. CDR3 loop: CASSQVAGGPFEQYF. CDR3 coding DNA: TGCGCCAGCAGCCAAGTGGCGGGAGGGCCATTCGAGCAGTACTTC.

The CDR3 spells CASSPFLQQGKAFF. The DNA of the CDR3 is TGTGCCAGCAGCCCTTTTTTACAGCAAGGTAAAGCTTTCTTT. The rearrangement joins TRBV7-2 to TRBJ1-1; no clear D gene. CDR1 is SGHTA, CDR2 FQGNSA, per germline. This CDR3 comprises 14 residues. V gave up 5 bases and J gave up 9 bases, with 19 bases separating them.

This clone was found a few times. CDR3 region: CAWSGGTGADGYTF. The CDR3 coding sequence is TGTGCCTGGAGTGGAGGGACAGGGGCGGATGGCTACACCTTC. The genes are TRBV30 and TRBJ1-2; the match to TRBD1 covers 10 bases. Germline CDR1 and CDR2: GTSNPN and SVGIG (reference sequence). The CDR3 has 14 residues. The V gene end was trimmed by 1 base and the J gene end by 6 bases; junction bases not matched to a gene: 5.

There are a few counts of this clone. The rearrangement joins TRBV30 to TRBJ1-5, with D unclear. This CDR3 contains 13 residues. Trimming left V 5 bases short and J 6 bases short, with 14 bases between. CDR1 and CDR2 (germline): GTSNPN, SVGIG (reference sequence). In DNA form, the CDR3 reads TGTGCCTGGGCGGGGTCCAACCGTCAGCCCCAGCATTTT. Protein: CAWAGSNRQPQHF. The whole variable domain, filled in from reference TRBV30 and TRBJ1-5, reads SQTIHQWPATLVQPVGSPLSLECTVEGTSNPNLYWYRQAAGRGLQLLFYSVGIGQISSEVPQNLSASRPQDRQFILSSKKLLLSDSGFYLCAWAGSNRQPQHFGDGTRLSIL.

This clone was seen a handful of times. This chain links TRBV29-1 with TRBJ1-1; D may be TRBD1 (6 bases). CDR1 and CDR2 (germline): SQVTM, ANQGSEA. Trimming took 3 bases from V and 4 from J, leaving 12 bases between them. The CDR3 totals 13 residues. The CDR3 reads CSVEQGHGTEAFF. CDR3 nucleotide sequence: TGCAGCGTTGAGCAGGGGCATGGCACTGAAGCTTTCTTT.

This clone was counted only a few times. V is TRBV5-1 and J is TRBJ1-2; D not resolved. Germline assignment: CDR1 SGHRS and CDR2 YFSETQ. Trimming removed 0 bases at V and 4 bases at J, with 10 bases between. The CDR3 extends over 14 amino acids. The DNA for the CDR3 is TGCGCCAGCAGCTTGGATGGCGCGGGCTATGGCTACACCTTC. It specifies CASSLDGAGYGYTF.